This entry concerns a single TCR beta chain. Its target is unknown. This sample stems from a study of Graves' ophthalmopathy and Graves' hyperthyroidism. Notes on the study in general: Blood also held most thyroid clonotypes expanded above 0.001 frequency.

The V end lost 10 bases, the J end lost 10 bases, and 23 bases lay between the germline ends. From germline, CDR1 is ENHRY and CDR2 SYGVKD. The CDR3 sequence is 15 residues long. Stable hyperthyroidism meant no ophthalmopathy within 18 months of follow-up. Hyperthyroidism patients were newly diagnosed, ill under 2 months, and aged 18 to 65 years. Enrollment excluded any patients with other autoimmune diseases, uncontrolled infections, pregnancy or lactation. Beta-chain TCR CDR3 regions were amplified from RNA transcripts. Investigators did first-round RT-PCR with HTBI primers, then second-round multiplex PCR. One entry per CDR3 protein results from TCRdb running MiXCR on the multiplex PCR reads. The repertoire holds fewer than 650,000 distinct CDR3 sequences, with around a fifth as singletons.

Source material: peripheral blood. The sequence was obtained from a woman younger than 35 with stable Graves' hyperthyroidism. Some clones in this sample may be carry-over from other donors' samples. V and J are TRBV10-3 and TRBJ1-6; D unclear. This chain's CDR3 is CATYRTGVFGSPLHF. The CDR3 nucleotides are TGTGCCACCTACCGTACCGGAGTTTTTGGCTCACCCCTCCACTTT.